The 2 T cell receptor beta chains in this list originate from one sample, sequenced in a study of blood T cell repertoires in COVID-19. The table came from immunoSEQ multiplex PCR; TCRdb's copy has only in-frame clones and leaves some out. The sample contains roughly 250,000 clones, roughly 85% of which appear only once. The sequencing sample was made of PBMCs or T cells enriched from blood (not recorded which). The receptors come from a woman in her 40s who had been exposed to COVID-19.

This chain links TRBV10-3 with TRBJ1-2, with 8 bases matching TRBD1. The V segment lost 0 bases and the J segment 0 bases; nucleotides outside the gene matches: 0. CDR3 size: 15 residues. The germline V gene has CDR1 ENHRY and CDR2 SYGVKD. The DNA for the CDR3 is TGTGCCATCAGTGAGTCGACAGGGGCTAACTATGGCTACACCTTC. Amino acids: CAISESTGANYGYTF.

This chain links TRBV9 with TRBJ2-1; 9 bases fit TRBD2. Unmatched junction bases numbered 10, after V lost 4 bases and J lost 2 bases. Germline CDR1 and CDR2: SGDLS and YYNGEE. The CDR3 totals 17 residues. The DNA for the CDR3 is TGTGCCAGCAGCCCGGGTAGCGGGGGCCCCCCCTACAATGAGCAGTTCTTC. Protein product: CASSPGSGGPPYNEQFF.